The clone carrying this T cell receptor (beta chain) occurred once. One end of the junction does not line up with germline, which may come from a read error. The CDR3 contains 14 residues. CDR1 SNHLY and CDR2 FYNNEI come from the germline V gene. These data belong to a study of blood T cell repertoires in COVID-19. Study overall: Italy, Spain and the United States were the sources of the convalescent and acute COVID-19 samples. From T cells, B-cell-depleted T cells, or PBMCs came the material, which was cDNA or gDNA.

As originally analysed: Using reference gene primer amplification, nucleated cell counts were estimated. Assay used: immunoSEQ multiplex PCR; TCRdb lists only in-frame clones, some missing. D and trimming come from the DNA, and the V and J calls and clone size come from that table. The table lists more than 150,000 clones, about three quarters of them singletons. The chain is built from TRBV2 and TRBJ2-2; D gene unclear. The origin of this receptor is a woman in her seventies with acute or convalescent COVID-19. The sequenced material came from peripheral blood. The CDR3 here is CASGDELNSGELFF. In nucleotides, the CDR3 is TGTGCCAGCGGTGACGAACTGAACTCCGGGGAGCTGTTTTTT.